Below are 25 T cell receptor beta chains sequenced from a single sample in a study of Ad26.COV2.S vaccination and SARS-CoV-2 variants. Treatment denoted: 15 to 20 received Ad26.COV2.S at low or high dose, single or two shots; a few received placebo; per-sample allocation not given. Repertoires come from day 63 after the first vaccine or placebo injection. Some clones are missing from TCRdb's copy, which holds only in-frame ones; the method was immunoSEQ multiplex PCR. The data contain hundreds of thousands of clones, roughly 90% of them singletons. The material was peripheral blood, obtained in a trial of Ad26.COV2.S vaccine versus placebo. The receptors here all came from a person aged 18 to 65 who received the Ad26.COV2.S COVID-19 vaccine or a placebo.

The chain has TRBV28 and TRBJ1-5; maybe TRBD1 (5 bases). Germline values: CDR1 MDHEN, CDR2 SYDVKM. With 6 bases removed from V and 5 bases from J, the gap between germline ends came to 17 bases. The CDR3 has 15 residues. The CDR3 spells CASSQVRGSYQPQHF. The CDR3 region has the DNA TGTGCCAGCAGCCAGGTTCGGGGGTCCTATCAGCCCCAGCATTTT.

This chain uses TRBV19 with TRBJ1-1, with unresolved D. CDR1 and CDR2 from the germline V gene are LNHDA and SQIVND (reference sequence). Trimming removed 6 bases from V and 0 bases from J, with 8 bases in between. CDR3 size: 13 residues. CDR3 in amino acids: CASRKLMNTEAFF. In nucleotides, the CDR3 is TGTGCCAGTAGGAAACTCATGAACACTGAAGCTTTCTTT.

This chain uses TRBV5-1 with TRBJ2-5; TRBD2 is a possible D gene (5 bases). Germline CDR1 reads SGHRS; CDR2 reads YFSETQ. Trimming pared 5 bases from V and 3 bases from J, leaving 8 bases between. The CDR3 is 12 residues long. The CDR3 sequence: CASSYGEETQYF. The CDR3 nucleotides are TGCGCCAGCAGTTACGGGGAAGAGACCCAGTACTTC.

A remark on this clone: Other DNA sequences in the sample encode the same CDR3. CDR3 in amino acids: CASSPGQYEQYF. CDR3 bases: TGTGCCAGCAGTCCGGGACAGTACGAGCAGTACTTC. The V and J genes are TRBV12-3 or TRBV12-4 and TRBJ2-7; TRBD1 aligns across 7 bases. The CDR3 sequence is 12 residues long. V lost 5 bases and J lost 4; bases outside the gene matches: 2.

This chain uses TRBV23-1 with TRBJ2-5, with TRBD2 as a possible D gene (5 bases). TRBV23-1 belongs to the ORF category, with a function that is uncertain. Trimming took off 3 bases at V and 9 bases at J, with 8 bases between the two ends. The CDR3 contains 11 residues. The CDR3 sequence: CASSQAGAQYF. The CDR3 nucleotides read TGCGCCAGCAGTCAGGCCGGGGCCCAGTACTTC.

This chain joins TRBV2 and TRBJ1-1; a weak D match, TRBD1 (5 bases). The V and J ends lost 3 bases and 0 bases respectively, with 11 bases between them. Germline CDR1 is SNHLY and CDR2 is FYNNEI. This CDR3 has 15 amino acids. In DNA form, the CDR3 reads TGTGCCAGCAGTGACCTGGGGACGGTGAACACTGAAGCTTTCTTT. This gives the protein CASSDLGTVNTEAFF.

The rearrangement uses TRBV28 and TRBJ1-1; possibly TRBD1 for D (6 bases). The CDR3 runs to 13 residues. V lost 8 bases and J lost 2, with 12 bases in between. In germline, CDR1 is MDHEN, CDR2 SYDVKM. The CDR3 loop reads CASSGAGNTEAFF. The CDR3 bases are TGTGCCAGCTCGGGGGCGGGAAACACTGAAGCTTTCTTT.

This chain connects TRBV28 to TRBJ1-5, with 7 positions matching TRBD1. Germline V gene data show CDR1 as MDHEN and CDR2 as SYDVKM. The CDR3 has 15 amino acids. Germline trimming cut 6 bases from V and 4 bases from J; bases unmatched to any gene: 9. Here the CDR3 reads CASSGGDRANQPQHF. The CDR3 DNA reads as TGTGCCAGCAGCGGCGGGGACAGAGCTAATCAGCCCCAGCATTTT.

This clone was observed a handful of times. The chain employs TRBV27 and TRBJ2-5, with TRBD2 matching 9 bases. The CDR3 has 14 residues. Unmatched junction bases numbered 5, after V lost 5 bases and J lost 4 bases. Germline lookup yields CDR1 MNHEY and CDR2 SMNVEV (reference sequence). CDR3 DNA: TGTGCCAGCAGTCGAGGACTAGCGCTAGAGACCCAGTACTTC. This encodes CASSRGLALETQYF.

Only a few counts were recorded for this clone. The chain employs TRBV7-6 and TRBJ1-6; possibly TRBD1 for D (6 bases). The CDR3 runs 14 residues. V was clipped by 5 bases and J by 7 bases, with 12 bases between them. Germline loops: CDR1 SGHVS, CDR2 FNYEAQ. For the CDR3, the DNA is TGTGCCAGCAGCCAGGGGTGGGGGAATTCACCCCTCCACTTT. It codes for CASSQGWGNSPLHF.

The CDR3 region is CASSGWKEGISPLHF. CDR3 DNA sequence: TGTGCCAGCAGTGGGTGGAAAGAGGGGATTTCACCCCTCCACTTT. This rearrangement joins TRBV25-1 to TRBJ1-6; tentatively, D is TRBD1 (5 bases). V was cut by 4 bases and J by 9 bases, with 16 bases left in between. Germline V gene sequence: CDR1 MGHDK, CDR2 SYGVNS. The CDR3 spans 15 residues.

This clone was seen just once. The V call is TRBV18, the J call TRBJ2-2; D might be TRBD1 or TRBD2, each matching 5 bases. Deletions cut 2 bases from V and 7 bases from J, with 11 bases between. Germline CDR1 is KGHSH and CDR2 is LQKENI. The CDR3 totals 14 residues. The DNA for the CDR3 is TGTGCCAGCTCACCAGGGGGTCTGGACGGGGAGCTGTTTTTT. This sequence encodes CASSPGGLDGELFF. Full variable domain (outside the CDR3, taken from reference TRBV18 and TRBJ2-2): NAGVMQNPRHLVRRRGQEARLRCSPMKGHSHVYWYRQLPEEGLKFMVYLQKENIIDESGMPKERFSAEFPKEGPSILRIQQVVRGDSAAYFCASSPGGLDGELFFGEGSRLTVL.

The chain links TRBV7-8 to TRBJ1-5, with no clear D. This CDR3 comprises 15 residues. Germline V lookup: CDR1 SGHVS, CDR2 FQNEAQ. V shed 0 bases and J shed 6 bases, with 12 bases lying between them. The CDR3 sequence is CASSLASGMGQPQHF. Here the CDR3 DNA reads TGTGCCAGCAGCTTAGCTAGCGGGATGGGTCAGCCCCAGCATTTT.

This chain joins TRBV5-4 and TRBJ2-1; no clear D. Germline-derived CDR1 and CDR2 are SGHNT and YYREEE (reference sequence). CDR3 length: 16 amino acids. V lost 0 bases and J lost 0, with 10 bases in between. The CDR3 spells CASSLGTRSSYNEQFF. CDR3 DNA sequence: TGTGCCAGCAGCTTGGGGACCCGGAGCTCCTACAATGAGCAGTTCTTC.

The chain is built from TRBV15 and TRBJ2-7; TRBD1 agrees at 8 bases. Germline loops: CDR1 LNHNV, CDR2 YYDKDF (reference sequence). The CDR3 spans 14 residues. The V gene end was trimmed by 4 bases and the J gene end by 1 base; junction bases not matched to a gene: 3. The CDR3 region is CATSKTGGSYEQYF. The CDR3 DNA sequence: TGTGCCACCAGCAAAACAGGGGGGTCCTACGAGCAGTACTTC.

The rearrangement links TRBV5-8 to TRBJ2-4; tentative D call: TRBD2 (5 bases). Germline V lookup: CDR1 SGHTS, CDR2 YDEGEE. V lost 2 bases, J lost 6 bases, and 9 bases lay in between. The length of the CDR3 is 13 residues. The chain's CDR3 is CASSLREANIQYF. The CDR3 DNA reads TGTGCCAGCAGCTTACGGGAAGCAAACATTCAGTACTTC.

This chain joins TRBV6-2 or TRBV6-3 and TRBJ2-7; D uncertain. V lost 5 bases to trimming and J lost 2 bases, with 4 bases between them. Germline V lookup: CDR1 MNHEY, CDR2 SVGEGT. The CDR3 consists of 11 residues. The CDR3 DNA is TGTGCCAGCAGTGGGCCCTACGAGCAGTACTTC. It encodes CASSGPYEQYF.

This chain uses TRBV3-1 (or the pseudogene TRBV3-2) with TRBJ2-7; no reliable D call. V dropped 1 base and J dropped 0 bases, with 7 bases sitting between them. The CDR3 runs to 14 residues. Germline CDR1 and CDR2: LGHDT and YNNKEL (reference sequence). CDR3 residues: CASSQVVGSYEQYF. The CDR3 nucleotides read TGTGCCAGCAGCCAAGTGGTCGGCTCCTACGAGCAGTACTTC.

The chain couples TRBV7-3 to TRBJ2-1; unclear D gene. The CDR3 is 13 amino acids. Germline V gene sequence: CDR1 SGHTA, CDR2 FQGTGA. Trimming removed 5 bases from V and 6 bases from J, with 11 bases in between. CDR3 in amino acids: CASSTLGSNEQFF. CDR3 in DNA: TGTGCCAGCAGCACCCTGGGCAGCAATGAGCAGTTCTTC.

This clone came up a few times. The chain uses TRBV4-1 and TRBJ1-5, with D unresolved. This CDR3 comprises 16 residues. Germline lookup yields CDR1 MGHRA and CDR2 YSYEKL. Deletions cut 0 bases from V and 5 bases from J, with 14 bases between. As DNA, the CDR3 is TGCGCCAGCAGCCAAGATACTTCCGGACGTCATCAGCCCCAGCATTTT. Protein sequence: CASSQDTSGRHQPQHF.

The chain carries TRBV15 and TRBJ2-6; 10 bases agree with TRBD1. Germline values: CDR1 LNHNV, CDR2 YYDKDF (reference sequence). CDR3 size: 17 residues. V trimming: 0 bases; J trimming: 4 bases; junction bases outside the gene matches: 3. This chain's CDR3 is CATSRETGGKGANVLTF. DNA of the CDR3: TGTGCCACCAGCAGAGAGACAGGGGGCAAAGGGGCCAACGTCCTGACTTTC.

The rearrangement joins TRBV4-2 to TRBJ2-1; TRBD2 is a possible D gene (5 bases). V lost 0 bases to trimming and J lost 7 bases, with 10 bases between them. Germline V gives CDR1 LGHNA, CDR2 YNFKEQ. CDR3 length: 14 amino acids. The CDR3 DNA reads as TGTGCCAGCAGCCAAGAGGGCTCGGGAAATGAGCAGTTCTTC. Translated, it gives CASSQEGSGNEQFF.

The V gene is TRBV24-1, the J gene TRBJ2-4, with a possible D match to TRBD2 (5 bases). CDR1 is KGHDR and CDR2 is SFDVKD in the germline V gene. V lost 3 bases, J lost 8 bases, and 16 bases lay in between. The length of the CDR3 is 15 residues. CDR3 DNA sequence: TGTGCCACCAGTGATCCGGGGTCAACCCCACACATTCAGTACTTC. This translates into CATSDPGSTPHIQYF.

The genes are TRBV24-1 and TRBJ2-3, with TRBD1 identical over 8 bases. V trimming: 4 bases; J trimming: 2 bases; junction bases outside the gene matches: 4. The CDR3 length is 15 residues. CDR1 KGHDR and CDR2 SFDVKD come from the germline V gene. The CDR3 is CATSETDRATDTQYF. CDR3 sequence (DNA): TGTGCCACCAGTGAAACGGACAGGGCCACAGATACGCAGTATTTT.

V gene TRBV20-1 combines with J gene TRBJ2-1; 8 bases fit TRBD2. The germline V gene has CDR1 DFQATT and CDR2 SNEGSKA (reference sequence). The CDR3 is 15 residues long. The V and J ends lost 3 bases and 2 bases, in that order; junction bases with no gene match: 6. CDR3 sequence: CSASPGLVAYNEQFF. CDR3 DNA sequence: TGCAGTGCTAGTCCGGGACTAGTCGCCTACAATGAGCAGTTCTTC.